This T cell receptor (beta chain) was recovered during a study of shared clonotypes between healthy human individuals. The donor cohort consisted entirely of Caucasian adults residing in Nashville, Tennessee. Researchers partitioned CD4+ cells into CD45RA+ naive and CD45RA-negative memory subsets. Germline CDR1 reads SGHRS; CDR2 reads YFSETQ. After removal of 4 bases from V and 8 bases from J, the junction contained 8 bases not matched to a gene. The length of the CDR3 is 13 residues. Assay used: immunoSEQ multiplex PCR; TCRdb lists only in-frame clones, some missing. The sample shows 2 million to 2.5 million clones, approximately 93% of them seen only once. Study-level points and caveats: What rarefaction showed was incomplete sorted-subset sequencing despite large depth.

To note about this clone: What it recognizes is unknown.

The chain combines TRBV5-1 with TRBJ1-2; 7 bases align to TRBD1. The sample was naive CD4+ T cells from PBMCs. Noted subset: CD45RA+ positively selected. The receptor was derived from a man younger than 35 in good health. Some clones in this sample may be carry-over from other donors' samples. DNA for the CDR3: TGCGCCAGCAGCCGGGACAGTCAGGAGGGCTACACCTTC. Translated, it gives CASSRDSQEGYTF.